This TCR beta chain was sequenced for a study of neurological immune-mediated disorders. Overall study results and limits: One related-CDR3 cluster, which may be a signature, held the repertoires of 18 of 34 multiple sclerosis patients after phylogenetic grouping.

The CDR3 length is 15 residues. Trimming cost V 7 bases and J 2 bases; bases outside gene matches: 8. Per the germline V gene, CDR1 is WSHSY and CDR2 is SAAADI. TCRdb re-called the 5' RACE reads through MiXCR, storing one row per CDR3 protein. The sample holds some 57,000 distinct CDR3 sequences, roughly 3.5% seen once. This clonotype was observed many times. The antigen remains undetermined. The clonotype comes from an older woman with multiple sclerosis. Sequenced material: PBMCs. The chain has TRBV10-2 and TRBJ2-3, with 8 bases identical to TRBD1. The chain's CDR3 is CASTDDRGFTDTQYF. The CDR3 bases are TGCGCCAGCACCGACGACAGGGGATTCACAGATACGCAGTATTTT.